This T cell receptor beta chain was captured by sequencing in a study (dated by TCRdb to 2013 to 2016). At the level of the whole study: The study examined whether tumor-infiltrating Tregs in breast cancer are drawn from blood Tregs or arise in situ by conversion from other CD4+ T cell subsets.

General findings and caveats noted by the study authors: The TCR alpha and beta sequences of tumor-infiltrating Tregs showed the greatest overlap with tumor naive CD4+ T cells, followed by blood naive CD4+ T cells. Tumor memory CD4+ T cell TCR gene usage was found to cluster with blood and lymph node memory CD4+ cells and with lymph node naive CD4+ cells. The validation in the larger cohort was limited to a single TCR beta V-J rearrangement instead of whole repertoires.

Memory CD4+ T cells were isolated as CD4+CD45RO+CD25- cells. Tregs, naive and memory CD4+ T cells from tumor, blood and ipsilateral draining lymph nodes of a few breast cancer patients underwent full-length TCR alpha and beta sequencing. Tumor tissue, along with lymph nodes from ipsilateral axillary dissection, was perfused with PBS, minced, and then digested using collagenase I and hyaluronidase. FACS confirmed that the sorted cell populations were more than 90% pure. This clonotype was counted between two and nine times. It lacks a known antigen. No per-base quality is available; no much larger clone lies one base away. The CDR3 covers 13 residues, taking in both the cysteine and the phenylalanine. The read is trimmed to its CDR3 DNA, 39 bases read in frame from base 1. V is pared back by 7 bases and J by 4 bases, with 13 bases lying between the germline termini. Amplification of full-length TCR variable regions was done by 5' RACE PCR using constant-region reverse primers, and this step was followed by semi-nested PCR with Nested Universal Primer A. The ReliaPrep RNA Cell Miniprep System was used to extract total RNA, which was then reverse transcribed into 5'RACE-ready cDNA with the SMARTer RACE 5'/3' Kit. Full-length TCR alpha and beta libraries were barcoded with multiplex adaptors and sequenced on an Illumina MiSeq. The published analysis was carried out like this. Sequencing data were pooled across the five patients for each of nine subset-tissue groups and compared by unsupervised clustering of TCR gene usage. The Morisita-Horn index was used to calculate repertoire similarity, with shared sequences weighted according to their contribution to each repertoire. Starting from the raw public reads, TCRdb applied fastp trimming at Q25, assembled clones with MiXCR and retained in-frame beta chains. Each record represents a unique CDR3 protein, reported with the most common genes and DNA among its rows. TCRdb, not the authors, supplied the V and J calls. Here the sample has around 52,000 distinct CDR3 sequences; roughly 28% occur a single time. Approximately 3.2% of the sample is in the top ten clones.

The specimen sequenced was tumor-infiltrating memory CD4+ T cells sorted from the breast tumor. Explained via the paper, the cell subset or site label denotes: memory CD4+ T cells, CD4+CD45RO+CD25-. The chain couples TRBV12-3 or TRBV12-4 to TRBJ1-1; the D gene is perhaps TRBD1, on 5 matching bases. The origin of this receptor is a female donor with breast cancer. CDR3 loop: CASTRNGATEAFF. The DNA sequence is given as TGTGCCAGCACCCGAAATGGGGCCACTGAAGCTTTCTTT.